The T cell receptor (beta chain) described here comes from a study of cytomegalovirus exposure and HLA in healthy donors. V was clipped by 4 bases and J by 0 bases; unmatched bases: 4. The CDR3 runs to 16 residues. CDR1 LNHDA and CDR2 SQIVND come from the germline V gene (reference sequence). Study-level results: TCR clusters originating in the first cohort tended to co-occur in the 110 or so validation repertoires, according to a later analysis. The classifier, whose performance was assessed in both the original and validation cohorts, reportedly diagnosed cytomegalovirus status with high specificity and sensitivity. Associated with cytomegalovirus, according to the listing, were around 170 TCR beta chains.

In regard to this clone: Its antigen is unknown.

The table came from immunoSEQ multiplex PCR; TCRdb's copy has only in-frame clones and leaves some out. The repertoire includes 150,000 to 180,000 clones, approximately 86% of them detected once, and 20% to 25% sits in the top ten. While the first cohort had around 700 subjects, the donors belonged to the separate validation cohort of over a hundred subjects. Sequencing input: PBMCs. This clonotype was sampled from a young man in good health and CMV-seropositive. This chain uses TRBV19 with TRBJ2-7; TRBD2 matches at 12 bases. CDR3 DNA: TGTGCCAGTAGTACCCCGACTAGCGGGAGCTCCTACGAGCAGTACTTC. Protein: CASSTPTSGSSYEQYF.